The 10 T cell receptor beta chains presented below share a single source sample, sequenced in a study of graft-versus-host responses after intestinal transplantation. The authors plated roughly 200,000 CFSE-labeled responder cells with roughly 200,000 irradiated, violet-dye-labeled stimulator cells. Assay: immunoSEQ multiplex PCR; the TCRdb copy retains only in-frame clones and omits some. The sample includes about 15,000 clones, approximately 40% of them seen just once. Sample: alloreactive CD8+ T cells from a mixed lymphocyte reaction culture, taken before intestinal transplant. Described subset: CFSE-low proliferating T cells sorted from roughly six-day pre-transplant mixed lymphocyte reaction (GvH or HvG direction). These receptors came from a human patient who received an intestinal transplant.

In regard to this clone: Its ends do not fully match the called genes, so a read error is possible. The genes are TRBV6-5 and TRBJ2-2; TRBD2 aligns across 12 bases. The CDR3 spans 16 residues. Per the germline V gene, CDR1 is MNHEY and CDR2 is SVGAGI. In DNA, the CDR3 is TGTGCCAACAGTTACTCGACTAGCGGGAGCACCGGGGAGCTGTTTTTT. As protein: CANSYSTSGSTGELFF.

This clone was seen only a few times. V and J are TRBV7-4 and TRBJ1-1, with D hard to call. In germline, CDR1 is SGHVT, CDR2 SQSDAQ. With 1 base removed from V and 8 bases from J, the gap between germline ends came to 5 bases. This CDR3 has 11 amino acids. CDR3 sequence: CASSLVGEAFF. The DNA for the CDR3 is TGTGCCAGCAGCTTAGTAGGGGAAGCTTTCTTT.

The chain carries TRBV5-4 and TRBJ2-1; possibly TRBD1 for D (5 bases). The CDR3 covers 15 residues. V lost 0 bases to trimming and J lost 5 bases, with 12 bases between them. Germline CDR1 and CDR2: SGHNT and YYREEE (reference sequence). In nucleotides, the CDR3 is TGTGCCAGCAGCTTGGTTTCAGGGCCAGACAATGAGCAGTTCTTC. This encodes CASSLVSGPDNEQFF.

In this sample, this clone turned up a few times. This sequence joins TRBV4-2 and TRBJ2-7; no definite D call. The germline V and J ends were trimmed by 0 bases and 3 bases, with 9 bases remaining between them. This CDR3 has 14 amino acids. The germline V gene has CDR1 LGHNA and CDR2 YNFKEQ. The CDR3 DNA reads TGTGCCAGCAGCCAAGATCATGGCAGCTACGAGCAGTACTTC. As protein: CASSQDHGSYEQYF.

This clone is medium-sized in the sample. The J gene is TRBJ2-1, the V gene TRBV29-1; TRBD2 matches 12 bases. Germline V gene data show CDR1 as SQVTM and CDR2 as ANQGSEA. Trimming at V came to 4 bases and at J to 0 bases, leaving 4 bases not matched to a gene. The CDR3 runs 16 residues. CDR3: CSVVGTSGFSYNEQFF. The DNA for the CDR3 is TGCAGCGTTGTAGGGACTAGCGGGTTCTCCTACAATGAGCAGTTCTTC.

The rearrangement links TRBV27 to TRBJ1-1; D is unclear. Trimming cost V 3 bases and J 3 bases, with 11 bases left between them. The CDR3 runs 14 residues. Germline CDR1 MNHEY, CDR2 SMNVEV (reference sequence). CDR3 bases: TGTGCCAGCAGTTTTGGGGTGGAGGACACTGAAGCTTTCTTT. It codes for CASSFGVEDTEAFF.

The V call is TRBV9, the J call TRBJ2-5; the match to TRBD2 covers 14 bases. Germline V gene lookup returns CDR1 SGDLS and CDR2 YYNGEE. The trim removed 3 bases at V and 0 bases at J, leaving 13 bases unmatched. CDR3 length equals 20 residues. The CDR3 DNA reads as TGTGCCAGCAGCGACCCCATGAGGACTAGCGGGAGGAATAACCAAGAGACCCAGTACTTC. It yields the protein CASSDPMRTSGRNNQETQYF.

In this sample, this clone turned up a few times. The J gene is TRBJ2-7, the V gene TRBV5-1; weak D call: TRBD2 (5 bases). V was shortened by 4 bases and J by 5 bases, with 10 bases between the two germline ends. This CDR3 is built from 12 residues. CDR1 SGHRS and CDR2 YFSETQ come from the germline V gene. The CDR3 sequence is CASSAGPNEQYF. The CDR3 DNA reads TGCGCCAGCAGCGCGGGCCCCAACGAGCAGTACTTC.

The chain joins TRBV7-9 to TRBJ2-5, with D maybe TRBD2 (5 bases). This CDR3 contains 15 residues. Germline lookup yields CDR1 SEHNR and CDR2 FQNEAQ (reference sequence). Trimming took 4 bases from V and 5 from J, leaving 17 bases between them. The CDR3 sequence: CASSSPPGLKETQYF. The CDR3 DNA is TGTGCCAGCAGCTCCCCTCCGGGATTAAAGGAGACCCAGTACTTC.

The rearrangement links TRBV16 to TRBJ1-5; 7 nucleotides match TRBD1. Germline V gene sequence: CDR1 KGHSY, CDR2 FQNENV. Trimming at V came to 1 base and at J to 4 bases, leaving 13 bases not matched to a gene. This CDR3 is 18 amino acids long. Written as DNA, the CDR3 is TGTGCCAGCAGCCAATTTTACAGGGGCTGGGGTAAGAATCAGCCCCAGCATTTT. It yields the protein CASSQFYRGWGKNQPQHF.